The clone carrying this T cell receptor beta chain was observed many times. The antigen is not known. This entry comes from a study of identical twins. Template switching (which added a universal primer site) was used, and cDNA carried unique molecular identifiers. MiXCR, run by TCRdb on the 5' RACE reads, gives a single entry per CDR3 protein. Among about 390,000 distinct CDR3 sequences listed, roughly 9% were seen once. The V gene's germline CDR1 is ENHRY and CDR2 SYGVKD. This CDR3 contains 16 residues. V gave up 4 bases and J gave up 4 bases; unmatched junction bases: 11. Overall study results and limits: The same donors were not followed; conclusions instead depended on cross-sectional statistical analysis. Analyses of zero insertions could, in part, be confounded by invariant MAIT and iNKT cells.

This chain uses TRBV10-3 with TRBJ2-5, with 8 bases aligning to TRBD2. This TCR was sampled from a woman aged 50 to 65 in good health. The specimen was naive T cells sorted from blood. Here the CDR3 reads CAISARIAGRAETQYF. The CDR3 nucleotides read TGTGCCATCAGTGCGAGGATAGCGGGGCGGGCAGAGACCCAGTACTTC.